The clone carrying this T cell receptor (beta chain) was observed a few times. Antigen: not known. These data originate in a study of response to subunit inactivated influenza vaccine. Study results and caveats: There was a suggestion from the authors that each seasonal influenza vaccination recruits few new T cells.

A single record per CDR3 protein comes from TCRdb applying MiXCR to the RT-PCR reads. This sample has 530,000 or so distinct CDR3 sequences, with around 25% found just once. The ends were cut back, 5 bases at V and 2 bases at J, with 12 bases in the middle. The CDR3 spans 14 residues. Germline V gives CDR1 SGHTA, CDR2 FQGNSA. J is TRBJ1-2 and V is TRBV7-2, with a weak D call TRBD1 (5 bases). Sequenced material: CD4+ T cells sorted from PBMCs, taken more than 4 days after vaccination. This TCR came from a man aged 50-60 years who received an inactivated influenza vaccine. For the CDR3, the DNA is TGTGCCAGCAGCCCCCGGGAGGGGAACTATGGCTACACCTTC. Translation gives CASSPREGNYGYTF.